This section outlines one T cell receptor beta chain sequence together with its context. This sample was included in a study of blood T cell repertoires in COVID-19. The overall study: Sources were T cells, B-cell-depleted T cells, or PBMCs; the material itself was cDNA or gDNA.

Source study methods: Reference gene primer amplification in the assay estimated nucleated cell counts. Only in-frame clones appear in the TCRdb table, and some are missing; sequencing was by immunoSEQ multiplex PCR. V and J calls and clone size are copied from that table; D and trimming were computed from the DNA. There are roughly 150,000 clones in the sample; approximately 91% occur only once, and about 2% lies in the top ten. This CDR3 contains 13 residues. Looked up from germline, CDR1 is LGHNT and CDR2 is FRNRAP. V lost 3 bases, J lost 4 bases, and 9 bases lay in between. This sequence joins TRBV12-5 and TRBJ1-1, with no clear D. This receptor was identified in a man aged 18 to 29 with acute or convalescent COVID-19. Sequenced: peripheral blood. Written as DNA, the CDR3 is TGTGCTAGTGGTTTAGAGGGATTCACTGAAGCTTTCTTT. This gives the protein CASGLEGFTEAFF.